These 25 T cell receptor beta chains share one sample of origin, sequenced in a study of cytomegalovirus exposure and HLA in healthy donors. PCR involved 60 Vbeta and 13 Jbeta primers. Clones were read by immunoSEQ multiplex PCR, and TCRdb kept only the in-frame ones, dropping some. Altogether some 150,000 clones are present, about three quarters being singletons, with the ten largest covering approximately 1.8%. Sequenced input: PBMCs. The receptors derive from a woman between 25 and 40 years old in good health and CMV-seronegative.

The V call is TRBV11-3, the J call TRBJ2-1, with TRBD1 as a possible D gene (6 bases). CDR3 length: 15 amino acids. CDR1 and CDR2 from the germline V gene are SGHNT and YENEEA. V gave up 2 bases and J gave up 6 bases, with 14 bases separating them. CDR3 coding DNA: TGTGCCAGCAGCTTAATGGTCACAGGGACCAATGAGCAGTTCTTC. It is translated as CASSLMVTGTNEQFF.

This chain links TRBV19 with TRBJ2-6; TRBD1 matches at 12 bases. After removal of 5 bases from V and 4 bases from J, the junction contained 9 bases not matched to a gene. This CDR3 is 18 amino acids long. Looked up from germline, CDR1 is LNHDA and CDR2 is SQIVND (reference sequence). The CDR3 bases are TGTGCCAGTAGTTCTCCGGGACAGGGGGCGTGGGGGGCCAACGTCCTGACTTTC. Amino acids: CASSSPGQGAWGANVLTF.

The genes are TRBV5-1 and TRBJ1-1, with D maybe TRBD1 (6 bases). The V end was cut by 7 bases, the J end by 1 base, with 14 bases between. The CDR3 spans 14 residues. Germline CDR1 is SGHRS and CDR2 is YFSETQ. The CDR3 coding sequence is TGCGCCAGCGGGGAACAGGGAGCGAACACTGAAGCTTTCTTT. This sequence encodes CASGEQGANTEAFF.

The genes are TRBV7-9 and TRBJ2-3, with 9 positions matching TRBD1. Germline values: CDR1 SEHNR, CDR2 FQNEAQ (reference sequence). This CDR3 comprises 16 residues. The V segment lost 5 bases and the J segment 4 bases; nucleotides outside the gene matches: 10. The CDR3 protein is CASSPGQGRLADTQYF. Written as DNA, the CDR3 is TGTGCCAGCAGCCCCGGACAGGGGAGATTAGCAGATACGCAGTATTTT.

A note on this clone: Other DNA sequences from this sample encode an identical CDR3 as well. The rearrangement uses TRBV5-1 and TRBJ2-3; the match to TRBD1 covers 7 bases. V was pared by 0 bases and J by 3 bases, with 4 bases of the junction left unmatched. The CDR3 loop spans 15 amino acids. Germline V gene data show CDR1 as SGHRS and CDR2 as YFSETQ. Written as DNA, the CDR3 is TGCGCCAGCAGCTTGGTTGGACAGGTTACAGATACGCAGTATTTT. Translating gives CASSLVGQVTDTQYF. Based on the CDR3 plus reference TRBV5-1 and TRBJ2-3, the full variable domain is KAGVTQTPRYLIKTRGQQVTLSCSPISGHRSVSWYQQTPGQGLQFLFEYFSETQRNKGNFPGRFSGRQFSNSRSEMNVSTLELGDSALYLCASSLVGQVTDTQYFGPGTRLTVL.

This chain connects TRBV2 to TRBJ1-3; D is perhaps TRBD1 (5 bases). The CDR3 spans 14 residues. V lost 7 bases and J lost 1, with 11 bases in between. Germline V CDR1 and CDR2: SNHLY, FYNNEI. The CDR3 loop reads CASIFDSSGNTIYF. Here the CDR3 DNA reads TGTGCCAGCATCTTCGACAGTTCTGGAAACACCATATATTTT.

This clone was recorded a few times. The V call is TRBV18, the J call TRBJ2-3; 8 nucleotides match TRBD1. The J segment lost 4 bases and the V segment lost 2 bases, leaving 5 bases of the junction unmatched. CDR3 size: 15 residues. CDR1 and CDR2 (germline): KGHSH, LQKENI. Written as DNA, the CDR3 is TGTGCCAGCTCACCAACGCAACAGGGGGCAGATACGCAGTATTTT. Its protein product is CASSPTQQGADTQYF.

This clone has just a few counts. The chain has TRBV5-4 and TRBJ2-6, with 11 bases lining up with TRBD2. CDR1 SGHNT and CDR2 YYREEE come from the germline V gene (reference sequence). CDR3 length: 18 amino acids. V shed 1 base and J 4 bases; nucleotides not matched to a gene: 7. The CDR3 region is CASSLSSGGFKGANVLTF. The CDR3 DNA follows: TGTGCCAGCAGCTTGTCTAGCGGGGGGTTTAAAGGGGCCAACGTCCTGACTTTC. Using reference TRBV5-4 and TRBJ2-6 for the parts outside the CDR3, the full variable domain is ETGVTQSPTHLIKTRGQQVTLRCSSQSGHNTVSWYQQALGQGPQFIFQYYREEENGRGNFPPRFSGLQFPNYSSELNVNALELDDSALYLCASSLSSGGFKGANVLTFGAGSRLTVL.

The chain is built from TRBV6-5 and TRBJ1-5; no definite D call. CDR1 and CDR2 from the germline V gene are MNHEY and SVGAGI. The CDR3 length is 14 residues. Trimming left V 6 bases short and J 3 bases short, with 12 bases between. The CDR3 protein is CASSLNQDNQPQHF. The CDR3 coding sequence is TGTGCCAGCAGCTTGAACCAGGACAATCAGCCCCAGCATTTT.

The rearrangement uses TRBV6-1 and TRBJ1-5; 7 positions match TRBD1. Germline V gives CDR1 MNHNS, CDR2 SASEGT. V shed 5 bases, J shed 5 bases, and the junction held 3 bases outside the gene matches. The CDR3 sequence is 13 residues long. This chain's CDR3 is CASSWTGHQPQHF. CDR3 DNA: TGTGCCAGCAGTTGGACAGGACATCAGCCCCAGCATTTT.

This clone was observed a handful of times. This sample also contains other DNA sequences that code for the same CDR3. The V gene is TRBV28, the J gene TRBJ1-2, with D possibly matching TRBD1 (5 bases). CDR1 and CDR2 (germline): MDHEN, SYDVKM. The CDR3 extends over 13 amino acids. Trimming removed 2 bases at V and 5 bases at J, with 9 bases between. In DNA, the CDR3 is TGTGCCAGCAGTTTAGGGCAGGGATATGGCTACACCTTC. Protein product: CASSLGQGYGYTF.

The CDR3: CASSWAGGVYQPQHF. The CDR3 DNA reads as TGTGCCAGCAGTTGGGCAGGGGGCGTTTATCAGCCCCAGCATTTT. The chain joins TRBV28 to TRBJ1-5, with 8 bases matching TRBD1. V was pared by 4 bases and J by 5 bases, with 7 bases of the junction left unmatched. The CDR3 covers 15 residues. Germline CDR1 and CDR2: MDHEN and SYDVKM. Supplemented by reference TRBV28 and TRBJ1-5, the full variable domain reads DVKVTQSSRYLVKRTGEKVFLECVQDMDHENMFWYRQDPGLGLRLIYFSYDVKMKEKGDIPEGYSVSREKKERFSLILESASTNQTSMYLCASSWAGGVYQPQHFGDGTRLSIL.

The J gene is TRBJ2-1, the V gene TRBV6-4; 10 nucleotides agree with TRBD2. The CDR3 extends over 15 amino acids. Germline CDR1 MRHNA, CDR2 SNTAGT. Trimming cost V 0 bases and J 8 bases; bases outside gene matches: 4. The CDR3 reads CASSDSSGGADEQFF. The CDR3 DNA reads TGTGCCAGCAGTGACTCAAGCGGGGGGGCTGATGAGCAGTTCTTC.

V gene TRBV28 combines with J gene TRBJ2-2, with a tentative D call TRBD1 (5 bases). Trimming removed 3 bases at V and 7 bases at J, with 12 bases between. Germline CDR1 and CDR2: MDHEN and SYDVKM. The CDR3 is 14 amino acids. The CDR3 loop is CASSLNRGVGELFF. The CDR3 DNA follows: TGTGCCAGCAGTTTGAATAGGGGCGTCGGGGAGCTGTTTTTT.

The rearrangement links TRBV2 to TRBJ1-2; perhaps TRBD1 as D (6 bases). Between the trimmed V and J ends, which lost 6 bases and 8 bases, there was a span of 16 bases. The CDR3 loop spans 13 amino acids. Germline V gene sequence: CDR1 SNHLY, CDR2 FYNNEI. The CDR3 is CASRATGHRGYTF. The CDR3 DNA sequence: TGTGCCAGCAGGGCAACAGGGCATCGGGGCTACACCTTC.

CDR3 sequence: CASTHAGASYNEQFF. The CDR3 DNA is TGTGCCAGTACCCATGCGGGAGCCTCCTACAATGAGCAGTTCTTC. The chain combines TRBV19 with TRBJ2-1, with 7 bases that match TRBD2. This CDR3 has 15 residues. Germline V lookup: CDR1 LNHDA, CDR2 SQIVND (reference sequence). With 7 bases clipped from V and 0 bases from J, the junction kept 6 bases outside the gene matches.

Here the CDR3 reads CASSLGQAGELFF. In DNA form, the CDR3 reads TGTGCCAGCAGTTTGGGACAGGCCGGGGAGCTGTTTTTT. The V gene is TRBV6-5, the J gene TRBJ2-2; TRBD1 matches at 8 bases. Germline V gene data show CDR1 as MNHEY and CDR2 as SVGAGI. This CDR3 has 13 residues. The J segment lost 6 bases and the V segment lost 4 bases, leaving 1 base of the junction unmatched.

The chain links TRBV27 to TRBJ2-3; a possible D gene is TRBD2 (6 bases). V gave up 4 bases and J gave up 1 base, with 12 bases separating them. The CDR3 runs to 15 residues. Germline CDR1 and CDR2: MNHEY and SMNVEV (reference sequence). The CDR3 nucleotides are TGTGCCAGCAGTTCCCAGGGCGGGGGCACAGATACGCAGTATTTT. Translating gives CASSSQGGGTDTQYF.

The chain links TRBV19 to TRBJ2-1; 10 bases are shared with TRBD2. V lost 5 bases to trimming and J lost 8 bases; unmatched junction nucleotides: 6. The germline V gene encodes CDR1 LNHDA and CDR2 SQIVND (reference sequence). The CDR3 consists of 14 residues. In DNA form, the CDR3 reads TGTGCCAGTAGTCCCCAGACTAGCGGGCATGAGCAGTTCTTC. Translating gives CASSPQTSGHEQFF.

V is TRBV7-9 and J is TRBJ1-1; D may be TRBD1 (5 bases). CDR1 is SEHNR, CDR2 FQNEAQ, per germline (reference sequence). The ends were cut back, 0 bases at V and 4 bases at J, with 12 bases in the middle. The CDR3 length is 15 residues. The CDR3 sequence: CASSLARLGPTEAFF. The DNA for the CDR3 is TGTGCCAGCAGCTTAGCTAGGCTGGGGCCCACTGAAGCTTTCTTT.

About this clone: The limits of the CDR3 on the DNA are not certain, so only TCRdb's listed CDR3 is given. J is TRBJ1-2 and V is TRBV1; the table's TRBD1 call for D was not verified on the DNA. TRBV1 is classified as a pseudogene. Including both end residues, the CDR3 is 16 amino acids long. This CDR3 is CTSSQDWGGGANGYTF.

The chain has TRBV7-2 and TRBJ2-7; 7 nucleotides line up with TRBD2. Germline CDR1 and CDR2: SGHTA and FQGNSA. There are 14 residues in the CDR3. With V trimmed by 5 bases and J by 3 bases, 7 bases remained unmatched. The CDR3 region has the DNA TGTGCCAGCAGCACCGGGGGGTGGATCTACGAGCAGTACTTC. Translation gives CASSTGGWIYEQYF. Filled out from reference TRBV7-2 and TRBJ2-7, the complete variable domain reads GAGVSQSPSNKVTEKGKDVELRCDPISGHTALYWYRQSLGQGLEFLIYFQGNSAPDKSGLPSDRFSAERTGGSVSTLTIQRTQQEDSAVYLCASSTGGWIYEQYFGPGTRLTVT.

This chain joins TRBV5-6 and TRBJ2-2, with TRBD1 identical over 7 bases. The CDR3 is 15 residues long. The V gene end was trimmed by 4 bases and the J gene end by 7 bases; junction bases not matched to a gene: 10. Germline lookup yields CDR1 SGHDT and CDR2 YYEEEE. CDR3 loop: CASSRIGGSVGELFF. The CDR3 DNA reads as TGTGCCAGCAGCCGGATAGGGGGCTCGGTCGGGGAGCTGTTTTTT. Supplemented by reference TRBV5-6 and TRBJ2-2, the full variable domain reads DAGVTQSPTHLIKTRGQQVTLRCSPKSGHDTVSWYQQALGQGPQFIFQYYEEEERQRGNFPDRFSGHQFPNYSSELNVNALLLGDSALYLCASSRIGGSVGELFFGEGSRLTVL.

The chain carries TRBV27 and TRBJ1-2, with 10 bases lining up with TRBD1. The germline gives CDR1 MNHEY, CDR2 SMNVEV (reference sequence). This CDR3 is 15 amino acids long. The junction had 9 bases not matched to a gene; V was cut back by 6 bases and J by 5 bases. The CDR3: CASRSTGGNLYGYTF. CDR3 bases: TGTGCCAGCAGGTCGACAGGGGGCAATTTATATGGCTACACCTTC.

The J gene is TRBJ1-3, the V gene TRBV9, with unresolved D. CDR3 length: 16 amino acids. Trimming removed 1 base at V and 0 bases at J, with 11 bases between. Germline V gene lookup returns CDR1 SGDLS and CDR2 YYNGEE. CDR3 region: CASSVNGRSSGNTIYF. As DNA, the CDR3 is TGTGCCAGCAGCGTAAATGGCAGATCCTCTGGAAACACCATATATTTT.